This T cell receptor (beta chain) emerged from a study of blood T cell repertoires in COVID-19 (dated by TCRdb to 2018 to 2020). At the level of the whole study: The collaborator samples originated in the United States, Italy and Spain and spanned the acute and convalescent phases of COVID-19. The dataset comprised deeply sampled blood TCRbeta repertoires from subjects exposed to, actively infected with, or recovered from COVID-19. Where HLA class I and class II types were available, the types were taken from metadata supplied by the sample provider, not from assay-based typing. The repertoires were made available in a free public database intended to serve as a resource for research on the immune response to SARS-CoV-2. The prospective study material was composed of cDNA or gDNA derived from T cells, B-cell-depleted T cells, or PBMCs. Sample metadata almost always included a de-identified subject ID, COVID-19 status, age in years and sex. The samples were drawn from the first 160 participants of the ongoing ImmuneRACE study and from under 1,500 subjects provided by 6 global collaborators.

TCRbeta CDR3 regions were amplified from genomic DNA by means of the immunoSEQ Assay, a bias-controlled multiplex PCR. The original pipeline was this. The number of nucleated cells in each sample was estimated from the amplification of reference gene primers within the assay. Sequence reads were collapsed and filtered to measure the absolute abundance of every unique TCRbeta CDR3 rearrangement. For each sample, productive Simpson clonality was calculated as the square root of Simpson's diversity index over productive rearrangements. Held by TCRdb, this immuneACCESS table contains in-frame sequences only and omits some clones. Under half of the omission traces to an unresolved V gene where checked; the cause of the rest is unknown. V and J calls and clone size follow that table, whereas D and trimming were derived from the DNA. Recorded for this sample are approximately 250,000 clones; about 89% of them occurred a single time. The leading ten clones occupy approximately 4.2% of the sample.

CDR1 and CDR2 are drawn from the germline V gene (reference sequence): MNHEY, SMNVEV. The CDR3 covers 13 residues, taking in both the cysteine and the phenylalanine. Solely the CDR3 DNA is kept, with 39 bases framed from the first base. V is cut by 6 bases and J by 2 bases, and the space between the germline ends is 10 bases. A word on this clone: What antigen it recognizes has not been identified. Qualities for individual bases were not recorded, and no much larger clone is one base off.

Beyond this particular receptor, the publication reports: The amount of clinical and demographic metadata varied by source and participant and was provided uncurated.

In the prospective study, participants were about 18 to 89 years old, resided in 25 or so geographic areas of the United States, and were enrolled through a virtual design. Cohort assignment in the prospective study relied on participant-reported clinical history from a screening survey and a study questionnaire. Recovered participants in ImmuneRACE Cohort 3 were defined as having two consecutive negative NP/OP PCR tests, clearance from a healthcare professional, or resolution of symptoms. Mobile phlebotomists in the prospective study collected whole blood, serum and a nasopharyngeal or oropharyngeal swab from every participant. Additional blood draws and questionnaires over an approximately two-month period could optionally be provided by prospective study participants. Prospective study blood samples were shipped either frozen or at room temperature before DNA extraction.

The chain employs TRBV27 and TRBJ1-1; no D segment can be confidently identified. Sequencing input: PBMCs or T cells enriched from blood (not recorded which). The origin of this receptor is a woman aged 25-40 years who had recovered from COVID-19. Read as DNA, the sequence is TGTGCCAGCAGGACGGGATACAACACTGAAGCTTTCTTT. Its coded protein is CASRTGYNTEAFF.